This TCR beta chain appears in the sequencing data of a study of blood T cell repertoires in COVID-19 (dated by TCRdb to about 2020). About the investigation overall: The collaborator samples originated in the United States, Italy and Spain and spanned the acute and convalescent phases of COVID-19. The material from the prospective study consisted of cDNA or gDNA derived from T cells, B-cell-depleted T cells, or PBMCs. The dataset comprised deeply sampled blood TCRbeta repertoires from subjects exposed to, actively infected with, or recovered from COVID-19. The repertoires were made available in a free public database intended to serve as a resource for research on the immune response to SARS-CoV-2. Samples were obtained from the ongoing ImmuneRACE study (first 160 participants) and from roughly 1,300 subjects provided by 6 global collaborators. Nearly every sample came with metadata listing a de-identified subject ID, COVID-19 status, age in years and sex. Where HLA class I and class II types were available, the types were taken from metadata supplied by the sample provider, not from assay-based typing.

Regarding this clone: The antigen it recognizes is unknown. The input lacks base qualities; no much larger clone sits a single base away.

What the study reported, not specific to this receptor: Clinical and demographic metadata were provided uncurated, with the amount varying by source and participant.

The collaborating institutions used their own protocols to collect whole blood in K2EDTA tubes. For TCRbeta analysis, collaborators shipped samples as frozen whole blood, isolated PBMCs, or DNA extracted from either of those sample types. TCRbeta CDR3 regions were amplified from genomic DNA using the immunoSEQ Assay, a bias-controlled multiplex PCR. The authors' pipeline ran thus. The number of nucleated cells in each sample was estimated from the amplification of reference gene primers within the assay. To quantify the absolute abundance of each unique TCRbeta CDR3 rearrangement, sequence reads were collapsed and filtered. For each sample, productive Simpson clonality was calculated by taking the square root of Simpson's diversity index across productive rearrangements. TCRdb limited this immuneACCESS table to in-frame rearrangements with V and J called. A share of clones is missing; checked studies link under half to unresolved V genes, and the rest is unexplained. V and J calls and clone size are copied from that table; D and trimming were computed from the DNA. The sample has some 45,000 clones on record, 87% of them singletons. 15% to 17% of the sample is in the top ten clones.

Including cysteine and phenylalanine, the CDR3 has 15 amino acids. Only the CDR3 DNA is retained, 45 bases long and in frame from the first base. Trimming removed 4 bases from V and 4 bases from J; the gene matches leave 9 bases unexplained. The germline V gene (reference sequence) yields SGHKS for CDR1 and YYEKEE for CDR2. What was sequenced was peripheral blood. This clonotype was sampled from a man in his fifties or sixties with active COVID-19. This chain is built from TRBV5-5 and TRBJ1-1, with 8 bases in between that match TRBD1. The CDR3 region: CASSALTGAATEAFF. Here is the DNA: TGTGCCAGCAGCGCGCTGACAGGGGCGGCCACTGAAGCTTTCTTT.